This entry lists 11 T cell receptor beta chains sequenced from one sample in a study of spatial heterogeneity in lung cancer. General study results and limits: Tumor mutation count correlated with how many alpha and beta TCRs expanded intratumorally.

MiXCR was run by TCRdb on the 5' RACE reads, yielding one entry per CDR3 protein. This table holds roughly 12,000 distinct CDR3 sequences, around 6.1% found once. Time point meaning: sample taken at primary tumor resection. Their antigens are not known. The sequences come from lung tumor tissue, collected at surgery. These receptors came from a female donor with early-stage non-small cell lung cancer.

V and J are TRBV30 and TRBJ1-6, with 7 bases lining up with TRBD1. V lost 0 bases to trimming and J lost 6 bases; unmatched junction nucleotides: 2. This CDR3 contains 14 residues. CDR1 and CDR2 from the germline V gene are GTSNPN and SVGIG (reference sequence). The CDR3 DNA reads TGTGCCTGGAGTGTGGGACAGAGTAATTCACCCCTCCACTTT. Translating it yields CAWSVGQSNSPLHF.

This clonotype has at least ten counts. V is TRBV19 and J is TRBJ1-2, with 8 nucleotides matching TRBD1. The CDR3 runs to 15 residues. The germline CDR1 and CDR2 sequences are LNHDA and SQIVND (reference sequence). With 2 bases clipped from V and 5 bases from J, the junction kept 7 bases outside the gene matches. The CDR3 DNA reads TGTGCCAGTAGTATAACCCAGGGGGCGGCGTATGGCTACACCTTC. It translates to CASSITQGAAYGYTF.

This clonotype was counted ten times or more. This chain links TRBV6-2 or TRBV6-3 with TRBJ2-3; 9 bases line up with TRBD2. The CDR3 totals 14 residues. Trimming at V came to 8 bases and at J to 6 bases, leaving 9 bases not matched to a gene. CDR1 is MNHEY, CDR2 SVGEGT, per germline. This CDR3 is CASQPGLAFDTQYF. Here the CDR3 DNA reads TGTGCCAGCCAGCCGGGACTAGCATTCGATACGCAGTATTTT.

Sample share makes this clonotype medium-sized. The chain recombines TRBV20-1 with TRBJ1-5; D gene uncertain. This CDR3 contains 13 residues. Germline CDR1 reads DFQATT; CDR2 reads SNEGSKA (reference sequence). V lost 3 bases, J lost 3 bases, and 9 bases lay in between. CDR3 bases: TGCAGTGCTAGGGGCGAAACCAATCAGCCCCAGCATTTT. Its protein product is CSARGETNQPQHF.

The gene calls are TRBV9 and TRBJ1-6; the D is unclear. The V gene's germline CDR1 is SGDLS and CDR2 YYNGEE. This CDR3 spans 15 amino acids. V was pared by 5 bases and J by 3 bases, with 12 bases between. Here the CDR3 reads CASSGGGVYNSPLHF. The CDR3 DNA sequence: TGTGCCAGCAGTGGAGGTGGGGTCTATAATTCACCCCTCCACTTT.

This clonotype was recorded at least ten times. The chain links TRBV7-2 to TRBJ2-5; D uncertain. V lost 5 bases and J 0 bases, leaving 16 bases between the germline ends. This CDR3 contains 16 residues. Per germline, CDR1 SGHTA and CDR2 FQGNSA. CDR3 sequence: CASSPPGRGNQETQYF. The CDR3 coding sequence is TGTGCCAGCAGCCCCCCAGGTCGTGGTAACCAAGAGACCCAGTACTTC.

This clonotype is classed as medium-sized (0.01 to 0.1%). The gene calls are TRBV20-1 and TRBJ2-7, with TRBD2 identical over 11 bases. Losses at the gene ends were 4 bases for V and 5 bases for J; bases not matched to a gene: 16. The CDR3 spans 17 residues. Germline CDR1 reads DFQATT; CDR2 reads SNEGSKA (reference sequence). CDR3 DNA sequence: TGCAGTGCTATTAGTCCTAGCGGGAGGAGTATGAACAACGAGCAGTACTTC. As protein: CSAISPSGRSMNNEQYF.

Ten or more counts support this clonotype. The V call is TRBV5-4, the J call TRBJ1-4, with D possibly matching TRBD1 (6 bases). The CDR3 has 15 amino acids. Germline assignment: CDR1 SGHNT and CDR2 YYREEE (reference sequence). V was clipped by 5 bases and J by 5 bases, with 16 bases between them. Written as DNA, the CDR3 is TGTGCCAGCAGTCGTGGACAGACGACAAATGAAAAACTGTTTTTT. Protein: CASSRGQTTNEKLFF.

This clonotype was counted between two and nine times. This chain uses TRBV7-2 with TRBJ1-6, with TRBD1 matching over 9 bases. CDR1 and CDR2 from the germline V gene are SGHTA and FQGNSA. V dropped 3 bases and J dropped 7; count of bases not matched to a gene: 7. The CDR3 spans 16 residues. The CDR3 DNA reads TGTGCCAGCAGCTTTAGACAGGGGGTCTTGAATTCACCCCTCCACTTT. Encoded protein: CASSFRQGVLNSPLHF. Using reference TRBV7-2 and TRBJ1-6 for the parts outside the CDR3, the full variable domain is GAGVSQSPSNKVTEKGKDVELRCDPISGHTALYWYRQSLGQGLEFLIYFQGNSAPDKSGLPSDRFSAERTGGSVSTLTIQRTQQEDSAVYLCASSFRQGVLNSPLHFGNGTRLTVT.

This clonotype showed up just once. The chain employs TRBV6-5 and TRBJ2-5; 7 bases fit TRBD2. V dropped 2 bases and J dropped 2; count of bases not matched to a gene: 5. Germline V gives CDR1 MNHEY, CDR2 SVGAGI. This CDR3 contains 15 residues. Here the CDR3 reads CASSYGPGGQETQYF. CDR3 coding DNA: TGTGCCAGCAGTTACGGCCCCGGGGGGCAAGAGACCCAGTACTTC.

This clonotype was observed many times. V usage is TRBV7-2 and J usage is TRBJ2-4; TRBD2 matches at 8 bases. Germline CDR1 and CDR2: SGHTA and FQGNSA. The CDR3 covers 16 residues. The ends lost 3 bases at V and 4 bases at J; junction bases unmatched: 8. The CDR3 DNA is TGTGCCAGCAGCTTGCCCCGGACTAGCCGGAAAAACATTCAGTACTTC. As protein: CASSLPRTSRKNIQYF.